This TCR beta chain was identified during a study of spatial heterogeneity in lung cancer. This clonotype was counted between two and nine times. Every cDNA TCR molecule received its own unique molecular identifier. TCRdb analysed the 5' RACE reads with MiXCR anew, one entry per CDR3 protein. The table has around 2,900 distinct CDR3 sequences, roughly 40% seen once. This CDR3 is 10 amino acids long. Germline assignment: CDR1 SGHAT and CDR2 FQNNGV. The V and J ends lost 5 bases and 4 bases respectively, with 2 bases between them. Time point indicated: sample taken at primary tumor resection. Sequencing of whole RNA from tumor, nontumor lung or frozen PBMC involved no sorting. Patients with untreated early-stage non-small cell lung cancer, numbering some 68, were the donors.

The clonotype comes from a male donor with early-stage non-small cell lung cancer. The sample here was PBMCs, taken at surgery. The chain uses TRBV11-2 and TRBJ2-5; no clear D gene. The DNA for the CDR3 is TGTGCCAGCAGCGGAGAGACCCAGTACTTC. Its translation: CASSGETQYF.